Sequencing of this T cell receptor (beta chain) was carried out in a study of OX40 agonist ivuxolimab in advanced cancers. At the level of the study: Patients received the agonistic anti-OX40 (CD134) antibody ivuxolimab.

This clone has a handful of counts. Its cognate antigen is unknown. Other DNA sequences in this sample translate to the same CDR3. Generated by immunoSEQ multiplex PCR, the TCRdb table keeps only in-frame clones and is missing some. This table holds about 6,000 clones, about 86% found once. CDR1 and CDR2 (germline): SGHTA, FQGNSA. The CDR3 is 18 amino acids. The junction had 13 bases not matched to a gene; V was cut back by 3 bases and J by 3 bases. Study-level results: The 0.1-3.0 mg/kg partial responders had among the lowest clonal expansion.

The sample was CD4+ or CD8+ T cells sorted from blood, taken in a trial of the OX40 agonist ivuxolimab. The V gene is TRBV7-2, the J gene TRBJ2-3, with TRBD2 identical over 9 bases. The clonotype originates from an adult with an advanced solid tumor such as melanoma, head and neck, liver or kidney cancer. CDR3 sequence: CASSLGIGGGASTDTQYF. CDR3 nucleotides: TGTGCCAGCAGCTTGGGAATAGGCGGGGGGGCCTCTACAGATACGCAGTATTTT.